These T cell receptor beta chains were read from a single sample in a study of cytomegalovirus exposure and HLA in healthy donors. Produced via immunoSEQ multiplex PCR; TCRdb's table is partial and in-frame only. This table holds 300,000 to 450,000 clones, roughly 88% found once. Sequencing was performed on PBMCs. The receptors come from a young woman in good health and CMV-seronegative. Each CDR3 is given without its conserved first and last residue. For some rows the clone size is stated as once, few or many, or as a class when expanded; others skip it.

once	TRBJ1-1	TRBV6-1	ASSERGASTEAF
few	TRBJ1-4	TRBV9	ASSVGSGRKLF
NA	TRBJ2-7	TRBV27	ASSEGYEQY
NA	TRBJ2-4	TRBV28	ASETGGKNIQY
NA	TRBJ2-5	TRBV13	ASSSRELTQY
NA	TRBJ1-3	TRBV30	AWSVRQGAYGNTIY
NA	TRBJ2-7	TRBV5-4	ASSLAGGSYEQY
few	TRBJ2-2	TRBV2	ASSEVALGELF
NA	TRBJ2-7	TRBV28	ASSLTGVEQY
NA	TRBJ1-5	TRBV18	ASSMLLVDRKSNQPQH
NA	TRBJ2-7	TRBV9	ASTYGLAGDEQY
few	TRBJ2-1	TRBV11-2	ASSLDQLAVSYNEQF
NA	TRBJ1-1	TRBV5-1	ASSPGTGGFLNTEAF
NA	TRBJ2-7	TRBV4-1	ASSQEGIVYEQY
NA	TRBJ2-3	TRBV11-2	ASSSLGLYTDTQY
NA	TRBJ1-5	TRBV27	ASSSRVNQPQH
NA	TRBJ1-5	TRBV10-3	AISDTGPGPQH
NA	TRBJ1-5	TRBV5-6	ASTRGQGTSQPQH
NA	TRBJ2-3	TRBV27	ASSSLPLPDTQY
NA	TRBJ2-3	TRBV6-5	ASSYSRGQGKDTQY
NA	TRBJ1-1	TRBV2	ASLIRDRARSEAF
once	TRBJ2-1	TRBV25-1	ASSRAGNEQF
NA	TRBJ2-5	TRBV25-1	ASSETRVQETQY
once	TRBJ2-1	TRBV6-4	ASSEGGTSSNEQF
few	TRBJ1-6	TRBV5-4	ASSPPGRLSNSPLH
NA	TRBJ1-1	TRBV2	ASSYDGTPNTEAF
NA	TRBJ2-1	TRBV4-1	ASSQEPQYSAAYNEQF
NA	TRBJ1-3	TRBV5-1	ASSLAGDRGGNTIY
NA	TRBJ1-2	TRBV6-6	AIGARGARSYGYT
NA	TRBJ2-3	TRBV6-4	ASSASAGGLTDTQY
NA	TRBJ2-7	TRBV2	ASKAGISYEQY
NA	TRBJ2-1	TRBV4-2	ASSQELAGGNDEQF
NA	TRBJ1-5	TRBV28	ASSLRGGSPSNQPQH
NA	TRBJ2-2	TRBV7-2	ASSLSVPGELF
NA	TRBJ2-5	TRBV7-9	ASSHGARIQETQY
NA	TRBJ2-7	TRBV7-9	ASSRSVHPYEQY
NA	TRBJ2-3	TRBV6-4	ASSELAGSTDTQY